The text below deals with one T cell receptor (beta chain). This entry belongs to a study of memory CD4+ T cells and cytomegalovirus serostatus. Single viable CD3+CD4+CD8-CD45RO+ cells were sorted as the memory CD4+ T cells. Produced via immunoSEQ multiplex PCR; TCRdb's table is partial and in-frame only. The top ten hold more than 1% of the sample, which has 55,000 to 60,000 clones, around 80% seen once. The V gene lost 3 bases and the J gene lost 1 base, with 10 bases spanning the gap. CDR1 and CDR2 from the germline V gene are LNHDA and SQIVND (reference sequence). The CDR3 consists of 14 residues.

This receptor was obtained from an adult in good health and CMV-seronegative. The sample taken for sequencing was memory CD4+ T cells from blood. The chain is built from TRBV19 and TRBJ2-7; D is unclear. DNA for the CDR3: TGTGCCAGTAGTATGTTCGCAGGTTCCTACGAGCAGTACTTC. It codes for CASSMFAGSYEQYF.